A selection of T cell receptor beta chains follows, all from one sample in a study of PD-L1 blockade in urothelial cancer. TCRdb keeps only in-frame clones here, not all; method: immunoSEQ multiplex PCR. The sample consists of some 71,000 clones, 85% to 90% of them appearing once. Sequencing was performed on PBMCs, taken around atezolizumab (anti-PD-L1) treatment. The receptors were gathered from a man in his sixties with urothelial cancer. Each CDR3 is given with its conserved first and last residue. The order of the fields is J gene, V gene, clone size, CDR3 length, D gene, CDR3 protein, CDR3 DNA. The D gene is left open where the match is weak. Only some rows state a clone size, as once, few, many or a class for expanded clones.

j_gene: TRBJ1-2; v_gene: TRBV7-2; abundance: -; len: 16; d_gene: -; CDR3aa: CASSPPGRGRGYGYTF; CDR3nt: TGTGCCAGCAGCCCCCCCGGGAGGGGACGAGGCTATGGCTACACCTTC
j_gene: TRBJ2-7; v_gene: TRBV2; abundance: -; len: 15; d_gene: -; CDR3aa: CASSEAGLSRTVRYF; CDR3nt: TGTGCCAGCAGTGAAGCGGGGCTCTCCCGGACAGTTCGGTACTTC
j_gene: TRBJ2-1; v_gene: TRBV5-1; abundance: -; len: 16; d_gene: TRBD2; CDR3aa: CASSPGGTSGHNEQFF; CDR3nt: TGCGCCAGCAGTCCGGGGGGGACTAGCGGACACAATGAGCAGTTCTTC
j_gene: TRBJ2-3; v_gene: TRBV2; abundance: -; len: 15; d_gene: -; CDR3aa: CASSVPLPYTDTQYF; CDR3nt: TGTGCCAGCAGTGTACCGCTGCCCTACACAGATACGCAGTATTTT
j_gene: TRBJ1-1; v_gene: TRBV5-1; abundance: -; len: 14; d_gene: -; CDR3aa: CASSFQGMNTEAFF; CDR3nt: TGCGCCAGCAGCTTTCAGGGGATGAACACTGAAGCTTTCTTT
j_gene: TRBJ1-5; v_gene: TRBV19; abundance: -; len: 14; d_gene: -; CDR3aa: CASQDRISNQPQHF; CDR3nt: TGTGCCAGCCAGGACAGAATAAGCAATCAGCCCCAGCATTTT
j_gene: TRBJ2-5; v_gene: TRBV7-9; abundance: -; len: 14; d_gene: -; CDR3aa: CASSTQTGMETQYF; CDR3nt: TGTGCCAGCAGCACGCAGACAGGAATGGAGACCCAGTACTTC
j_gene: TRBJ2-6; v_gene: TRBV19; abundance: -; len: 15; d_gene: TRBD1; CDR3aa: CASTSGGAGANVLTF; CDR3nt: TGTGCCAGTACCTCAGGGGGCGCTGGGGCCAACGTCCTGACTTTC
j_gene: TRBJ1-1; v_gene: TRBV6-4; abundance: -; len: 15; d_gene: -; CDR3aa: CASSDSQGVGTEAFF; CDR3nt: TGTGCCAGCAGTGACTCCCAAGGGGTAGGCACTGAAGCTTTCTTT
j_gene: TRBJ2-5; v_gene: TRBV14; abundance: -; len: 15; d_gene: TRBD2; CDR3aa: CASTQASGPEETQYF; CDR3nt: TGTGCCAGCACCCAAGCTAGCGGGCCCGAAGAGACCCAGTACTTC
j_gene: TRBJ2-5; v_gene: TRBV6-6; abundance: -; len: 15; d_gene: -; CDR3aa: CASSYSSGRKETQYF; CDR3nt: TGTGCCAGCAGTTACTCGAGCGGGCGAAAAGAGACCCAGTACTTC
j_gene: TRBJ1-1; v_gene: TRBV27; abundance: -; len: 14; d_gene: TRBD1; CDR3aa: CASSLAGGVTEAFF; CDR3nt: TGTGCCAGCAGTCTGGCAGGGGGCGTCACTGAAGCTTTCTTT
j_gene: TRBJ2-5; v_gene: TRBV10-3; abundance: -; len: 14; d_gene: -; CDR3aa: CAIRQEMTKETQYF; CDR3nt: TGTGCCATCAGACAAGAGATGACTAAAGAGACCCAGTACTTC
j_gene: TRBJ2-7; v_gene: TRBV5-4; abundance: once; len: 13; d_gene: TRBD1; CDR3aa: CASIDRDSYEQYF; CDR3nt: TGTGCCAGCATCGACAGGGACTCCTACGAGCAGTACTTC
j_gene: TRBJ2-3; v_gene: TRBV2; abundance: once; len: 15; d_gene: -; CDR3aa: CASSEVGGTTDTQYF; CDR3nt: TGTGCCAGCAGTGAAGTGGGCGGGACCACAGATACGCAGTATTTT
j_gene: TRBJ2-1; v_gene: TRBV12-5; abundance: -; len: 14; d_gene: -; CDR3aa: CASGLVDIYNEQFF; CDR3nt: TGTGCTAGTGGTTTGGTAGACATATACAATGAGCAGTTCTTC
j_gene: TRBJ1-1; v_gene: TRBV18; abundance: -; len: 14; d_gene: -; CDR3aa: CASSPSQGSTEAFF; CDR3nt: TGTGCCAGCTCACCATCTCAGGGGAGCACTGAAGCTTTCTTT
j_gene: TRBJ2-7; v_gene: TRBV15; abundance: -; len: 15; d_gene: -; CDR3aa: CATSRDLAGGDEQYF; CDR3nt: TGTGCCACCAGCAGAGATCTCGCAGGCGGGGACGAGCAGTACTTC
j_gene: TRBJ2-2; v_gene: TRBV7-2; abundance: -; len: 15; d_gene: -; CDR3aa: CASSLVSQGTGELFF; CDR3nt: TGTGCCAGCAGCTTAGTATCCCAGGGCACCGGGGAGCTGTTTTTT
j_gene: TRBJ2-1; v_gene: TRBV6-5; abundance: -; len: 15; d_gene: TRBD1; CDR3aa: CASSLRGQSLNEQFF; CDR3nt: TGTGCCAGCAGCTTAAGGGGACAGTCCCTCAATGAGCAGTTCTTC
j_gene: TRBJ2-3; v_gene: TRBV4-1; abundance: once; len: 15; d_gene: -; CDR3aa: CASSQGTASTDTQYF; CDR3nt: TGCGCCAGCAGCCAAGGAACAGCTAGCACAGATACGCAGTATTTT
j_gene: TRBJ2-3; v_gene: TRBV7-9; abundance: -; len: 16; d_gene: TRBD2; CDR3aa: CASSSRLAGNEGTQYF; CDR3nt: TGTGCCAGCAGCTCCCGACTAGCGGGGAATGAAGGTACGCAGTATTTT
j_gene: TRBJ2-2; v_gene: TRBV7-6; abundance: -; len: 13; d_gene: -; CDR3aa: CASSPRVAGELFF; CDR3nt: TGTGCCAGCAGCCCGAGGGTAGCCGGGGAGCTGTTTTTT
j_gene: TRBJ1-1; v_gene: TRBV5-1; abundance: -; len: 16; d_gene: TRBD1; CDR3aa: CASRSVGQGANTEAFF; CDR3nt: TGCGCCAGCAGGTCGGTAGGACAGGGGGCGAACACTGAAGCTTTCTTT
j_gene: TRBJ1-5; v_gene: TRBV30; abundance: -; len: 13; d_gene: -; CDR3aa: CAGTGGLNQPQHF; CDR3nt: TGTGCCGGCACCGGGGGGTTAAATCAGCCCCAGCATTTT
j_gene: TRBJ1-1; v_gene: TRBV5-1; abundance: -; len: 14; d_gene: -; CDR3aa: CASRGSPMNTEAFF; CDR3nt: TGCGCCAGCAGGGGCAGCCCAATGAACACTGAAGCTTTCTTT
j_gene: TRBJ2-2; v_gene: TRBV6-6; abundance: few; len: 15; d_gene: TRBD1; CDR3aa: CASSYDRDRGGELFF; CDR3nt: TGTGCCAGCAGTTACGACAGGGACCGAGGCGGGGAGCTGTTTTTT
j_gene: TRBJ1-2; v_gene: TRBV29-1; abundance: few; len: 8; d_gene: -; CDR3aa: CSVEEGSF; CDR3nt: TGCAGCGTGGAGGAGGGGAGTTTC
j_gene: TRBJ2-1; v_gene: TRBV28; abundance: -; len: 16; d_gene: TRBD1; CDR3aa: CASSSPSRGLGDEQFF; CDR3nt: TGTGCCAGCAGTTCCCCGTCCAGGGGGCTTGGCGATGAGCAGTTCTTC
j_gene: TRBJ2-7; v_gene: TRBV5-5; abundance: few; len: 15; d_gene: TRBD1; CDR3aa: CASSLTGQVTYEQYF; CDR3nt: TGTGCCAGCAGCTTGACGGGACAGGTAACCTACGAGCAGTACTTC
j_gene: TRBJ2-3; v_gene: TRBV19; abundance: -; len: 15; d_gene: TRBD2; CDR3aa: CASKPGGRGSDTQYF; CDR3nt: TGTGCCAGTAAGCCTGGCGGGAGGGGGTCAGATACGCAGTATTTT
j_gene: TRBJ1-3; v_gene: TRBV5-1; abundance: once; len: 14; d_gene: TRBD1; CDR3aa: CASSAGGSGNTIYF; CDR3nt: TGCGCCAGCAGCGCAGGGGGCTCTGGAAACACCATATATTTT
j_gene: TRBJ1-5; v_gene: TRBV18; abundance: -; len: 14; d_gene: -; CDR3aa: CASSPSGEHQPQHF; CDR3nt: TGTGCCAGCTCACCGTCAGGTGAACATCAGCCCCAGCATTTT
j_gene: TRBJ2-3; v_gene: TRBV5-8; abundance: -; len: 15; d_gene: TRBD1; CDR3aa: CASSSTGGTTDTQYF; CDR3nt: TGTGCCAGCAGTTCGACAGGGGGGACCACAGATACGCAGTATTTT
j_gene: TRBJ2-3; v_gene: TRBV6-5; abundance: -; len: 16; d_gene: -; CDR3aa: CASSYSRLGHTDTQYF; CDR3nt: TGTGCCAGCAGTTACTCACGGCTAGGCCACACAGATACGCAGTATTTT
j_gene: TRBJ2-7; v_gene: TRBV27; abundance: -; len: 14; d_gene: -; CDR3aa: CASSLQGISYEQYF; CDR3nt: TGTGCCAGCAGTTTACAGGGTATCTCCTACGAGCAGTACTTC
j_gene: TRBJ2-3; v_gene: TRBV11-2; abundance: -; len: 14; d_gene: -; CDR3aa: CASSLGLATDTQYF; CDR3nt: TGTGCCAGCAGCTTAGGGTTAGCTACAGATACGCAGTATTTT
j_gene: TRBJ1-4; v_gene: TRBV5-8; abundance: -; len: 18; d_gene: TRBD1; CDR3aa: CASSKGQAQAVRGEKLFF; CDR3nt: TGTGCCAGCAGCAAAGGACAGGCACAAGCAGTGCGGGGTGAAAAACTGTTTTTT
j_gene: TRBJ2-2; v_gene: TRBV21-1; abundance: -; len: 16; d_gene: -; CDR3aa: CASSPRGRGNTGELFF; CDR3nt: TGTGCCAGCAGCCCCAGGGGCCGCGGGAACACCGGGGAGCTGTTTTTT
j_gene: TRBJ2-1; v_gene: TRBV5-4; abundance: -; len: 15; d_gene: TRBD1; CDR3aa: CASSPRDRGYSEQFF; CDR3nt: TGTGCCAGCAGCCCCCGGGACAGGGGGTACAGTGAGCAGTTCTTC
j_gene: TRBJ2-4; v_gene: TRBV2; abundance: -; len: 17; d_gene: TRBD2; CDR3aa: CASSEGLAGVAKNIQYF; CDR3nt: TGTGCCAGCAGCGAGGGACTAGCGGGAGTAGCCAAAAACATTCAGTACTTC
j_gene: TRBJ1-2; v_gene: TRBV4-2; abundance: -; len: 17; d_gene: TRBD1; CDR3aa: CASSQPNPTGGLYGYTF; CDR3nt: TGTGCCAGCAGCCAACCAAACCCGACAGGGGGTCTCTATGGCTACACCTTC
j_gene: TRBJ2-3; v_gene: TRBV10-3; abundance: -; len: 14; d_gene: -; CDR3aa: CAISEQVSTDTQYF; CDR3nt: TGTGCCATCAGTGAGCAGGTTAGCACAGATACGCAGTATTTT
j_gene: TRBJ1-5; v_gene: TRBV6-1; abundance: -; len: 13; d_gene: -; CDR3aa: CAITRDINQPQHF; CDR3nt: TGTGCCATCACCCGGGACATCAATCAGCCCCAGCATTTT
j_gene: TRBJ2-3; v_gene: TRBV7-8; abundance: once; len: 17; d_gene: TRBD1; CDR3aa: CASSQGPGQGSRDTQYF; CDR3nt: TGTGCCAGCAGCCAGGGACCGGGACAGGGGTCCAGGGATACGCAGTATTTT
j_gene: TRBJ1-1; v_gene: TRBV5-6; abundance: -; len: 14; d_gene: -; CDR3aa: CASTGGGGDTEAFF; CDR3nt: TGTGCCAGCACCGGGGGGGGAGGGGACACTGAAGCTTTCTTT
j_gene: TRBJ1-1; v_gene: TRBV10-1; abundance: -; len: 15; d_gene: -; CDR3aa: CASSGGRGSSTEAFF; CDR3nt: TGCGCCAGCAGTGGTGGGCGGGGATCGTCCACTGAAGCTTTCTTT
j_gene: TRBJ2-2; v_gene: TRBV5-1; abundance: -; len: 15; d_gene: TRBD1; CDR3aa: CASSPDRGRAGELFF; CDR3nt: TGCGCCAGCAGCCCGGACAGGGGACGGGCCGGGGAGCTGTTTTTT
j_gene: TRBJ2-3; v_gene: TRBV11-2; abundance: once; len: 15; d_gene: TRBD2; CDR3aa: CASSLGLAGVNTQYF; CDR3nt: TGTGCCAGCAGCTTGGGACTAGCGGGTGTGAATACGCAGTATTTT
j_gene: TRBJ1-1; v_gene: TRBV19; abundance: -; len: 15; d_gene: TRBD1; CDR3aa: CASNYRGVVNTEAFF; CDR3nt: TGTGCCAGTAACTACAGGGGAGTCGTTAACACTGAAGCTTTCTTT
j_gene: TRBJ1-2; v_gene: TRBV5-1; abundance: -; len: 15; d_gene: TRBD1; CDR3aa: CASSSTLQGDDGYTF; CDR3nt: TGCGCCAGCAGTTCTACGTTACAGGGGGATGATGGCTACACCTTC
j_gene: TRBJ2-7; v_gene: TRBV19; abundance: few; len: 14; d_gene: TRBD2; CDR3aa: CASSKLAGVDEQYF; CDR3nt: TGTGCCAGTAGCAAACTAGCGGGAGTCGACGAGCAGTACTTC
j_gene: TRBJ1-2; v_gene: TRBV29-1; abundance: -; len: 12; d_gene: TRBD1; CDR3aa: CSVRQGERGYTF; CDR3nt: TGCAGCGTTAGACAGGGAGAAAGGGGCTACACCTTC
j_gene: TRBJ2-7; v_gene: TRBV6-5; abundance: -; len: 13; d_gene: TRBD1; CDR3aa: CASRYDRGHEQYF; CDR3nt: TGTGCCAGCAGATACGACAGGGGCCACGAGCAGTACTTC
j_gene: TRBJ1-2; v_gene: TRBV7-2; abundance: -; len: 15; d_gene: TRBD1; CDR3aa: CASRATGQGFYGYTF; CDR3nt: TGTGCCAGCAGAGCGACGGGACAGGGGTTCTATGGCTACACCTTC